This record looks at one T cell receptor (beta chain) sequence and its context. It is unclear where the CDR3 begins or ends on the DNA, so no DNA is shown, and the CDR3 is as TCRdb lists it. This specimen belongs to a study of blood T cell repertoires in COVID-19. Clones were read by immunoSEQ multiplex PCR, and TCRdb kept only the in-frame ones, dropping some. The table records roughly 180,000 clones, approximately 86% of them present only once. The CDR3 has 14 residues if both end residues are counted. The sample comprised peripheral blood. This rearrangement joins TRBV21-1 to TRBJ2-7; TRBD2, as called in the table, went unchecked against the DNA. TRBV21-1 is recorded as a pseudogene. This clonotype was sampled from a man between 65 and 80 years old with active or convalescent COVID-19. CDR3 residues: CASQFGGGSYEQYF.